The T cell receptor (beta chain) under discussion was sequenced for a study of T cell responses to AZD1222 COVID-19 vaccine. Findings of the study overall: Recipients of AZD1222 seropositive at baseline numbered only five or six.

The protocol was immunoSEQ multiplex PCR, while the TCRdb copy is restricted to in-frame clones and leaves out a portion. The data hold 150,000 to 180,000 clones, with approximately 91% observed a single time. Concerning this clone: Its antigen remains unidentified.

The germline V gene has CDR1 LNHDA and CDR2 SQIVND (reference sequence). The V and J ends lost 3 bases and 5 bases respectively, with 7 bases between them. CDR3 length: 12 amino acids. The rearrangement uses TRBV19 and TRBJ2-5, with no clear D. The receptor comes from an adult who received the AZD1222 COVID-19 vaccine. The sample here was peripheral blood, taken 28 days after the second AZD1222 dose. CDR3 DNA: TGTGCCAGTAGTATGTGGAGTGAGACCCAGTACTTC. It translates to CASSMWSETQYF. The complete variable domain, with remaining parts taken from reference TRBV19 and TRBJ2-5, reads DGGITQSPKYLFRKEGQNVTLSCEQNLNHDAMYWYRQDPGQGLRLIYYSQIVNDFQKGDIAEGYSVSREKKESFPLTVTSAQKNPTAFYLCASSMWSETQYFGPGTRLLVL.